The 29 T cell receptor beta chains below all came from one sample that was sequenced in a study of PD-L1 blockade in urothelial cancer. The time point denotes: pretreatment peripheral blood. The repertoire was sequenced with immunoSEQ multiplex PCR; TCRdb's copy has only in-frame clones and lacks some. The sample gives around 79,000 clones, around four fifths of which show up once; less than 8.5% is in the top ten. The specimen was PBMCs, collected around atezolizumab (anti-PD-L1) treatment. The receptors stem from a man aged 35 to 55 with urothelial cancer.

The V gene is TRBV19, the J gene TRBJ2-7; possible D gene TRBD1, 7 bases. Deletions cut 3 bases from V and 2 bases from J, with 11 bases between. Per the germline V gene, CDR1 is LNHDA and CDR2 is SQIVND (reference sequence). This CDR3 has 14 amino acids. The CDR3 nucleotides are TGTGCCAGTAGTATTGGCAGGGGGGCCTACGAGCAGTACTTC. This translates into CASSIGRGAYEQYF.

The chain links TRBV9 to TRBJ2-7; 9 bases agree with TRBD2. The germline V gene has CDR1 SGDLS and CDR2 YYNGEE. The CDR3 extends over 15 amino acids. V dropped 3 bases and J dropped 5; count of bases not matched to a gene: 9. The CDR3: CASSASAGGTHEQYF. The CDR3 coding sequence is TGTGCCAGCAGCGCCTCTGCGGGAGGGACCCACGAGCAGTACTTC.

This chain connects TRBV30 to TRBJ2-1; D is unclear. The CDR3 is 12 residues long. The V gene lost 0 bases and the J gene lost 8 bases, with 8 bases spanning the gap. Germline lookup yields CDR1 GTSNPN and CDR2 SVGIG (reference sequence). Here the CDR3 reads CAWSVRSDEQFF. In nucleotides, the CDR3 is TGTGCCTGGAGTGTACGGTCTGATGAGCAGTTCTTC.

V usage is TRBV28 and J usage is TRBJ1-1; 8 nucleotides match TRBD1. The germline V gene has CDR1 MDHEN and CDR2 SYDVKM. Trimming removed 6 bases from V and 1 base from J; junction bases left unmatched: 10. The CDR3 length is 16 residues. The CDR3 DNA follows: TGTGCCAGCAGACCCCCGGGACAGGACAGGAACACTGAAGCTTTCTTT. It is translated as CASRPPGQDRNTEAFF.

This sequence joins TRBV11-1 and TRBJ2-1; maybe TRBD1 (5 bases). Trimming cost V 2 bases and J 8 bases, with 19 bases left between them. The CDR3 extends over 16 amino acids. Germline V lookup: CDR1 SGHAT, CDR2 FQDESV (reference sequence). The CDR3, as DNA: TGTGCCAGCAGCTTATACCAGGGATATACGTTCGATGAGCAGTTCTTC. It is translated as CASSLYQGYTFDEQFF.

The chain joins TRBV7-9 to TRBJ2-1; a weak D match, TRBD2 (6 bases). V gave up 7 bases and J gave up 4 bases, with 17 bases separating them. This CDR3 region has 15 residues. In germline, CDR1 is SEHNR, CDR2 FQNEAQ (reference sequence). As DNA, the CDR3 is TGTGCCAGCAACCCTATCGGCGGGGATTACAATGAGCAGTTCTTC. This translates into CASNPIGGDYNEQFF.

The chain recombines TRBV11-2 with TRBJ2-7; the D gene is possibly TRBD2 (5 bases). Trimming took 1 base from V and 5 from J, leaving 6 bases between them. The germline CDR1 and CDR2 sequences are SGHAT and FQNNGV. This CDR3 region has 12 residues. CDR3 amino acids: CASSLGRDEQYF. The CDR3 DNA sequence: TGTGCCAGCAGCTTAGGGCGGGACGAGCAGTACTTC.

This chain uses TRBV4-2 with TRBJ2-5, with 11 nucleotides matching TRBD2. CDR1 LGHNA and CDR2 YNFKEQ come from the germline V gene. CDR3 size: 18 residues. V dropped 1 base and J dropped 5; count of bases not matched to a gene: 12. CDR3 bases: TGTGCCAGCAGCCAAGCAGGGCTAGCGGGAGGCGGGTCGGAGACCCAGTACTTC. Its protein is CASSQAGLAGGGSETQYF.

This chain connects TRBV27 to TRBJ2-3; D is unresolved. Germline V CDR1 and CDR2: MNHEY, SMNVEV (reference sequence). With 2 bases removed from V and 2 bases from J, the gap between germline ends came to 11 bases. This CDR3 has 15 residues. The CDR3 DNA reads TGTGCCAGCAGTTTAAAAGTGGCGGTCACAGATACGCAGTATTTT. Translation: CASSLKVAVTDTQYF.

The V call is TRBV5-1, the J call TRBJ2-3, with TRBD2 matching 7 bases. The CDR3 runs 15 residues. V gave up 0 bases and J gave up 2 bases; unmatched junction bases: 3. Germline lookup yields CDR1 SGHRS and CDR2 YFSETQ. The CDR3 loop is CASSLAAGPTDTQYF. CDR3 DNA: TGCGCCAGCAGCTTGGCAGCGGGACCCACAGATACGCAGTATTTT.

The chain couples TRBV5-4 to TRBJ1-2; 10 bases are a match to TRBD1. Trimming at V came to 3 bases and at J to 9 bases, leaving 5 bases not matched to a gene. Looked up from germline, CDR1 is SGHNT and CDR2 is YYREEE (reference sequence). CDR3 length: 13 amino acids. The CDR3 coding sequence is TGTGCCAGCAGCTCTCCGGGACAGGGGAGCTACACCTTC. It translates to CASSSPGQGSYTF.

The chain has TRBV7-9 and TRBJ2-7; tentative D call: TRBD2 (6 bases). The CDR3 has 13 amino acids. V was trimmed by 5 bases and J by 4 bases, leaving 12 bases between them. Germline CDR1 reads SEHNR; CDR2 reads FQNEAQ (reference sequence). In DNA, the CDR3 is TGTGCCAGCAGCCCCGGGGGAGGTTACGAGCAGTACTTC. Its translation: CASSPGGGYEQYF.

The J gene is TRBJ1-1, the V gene TRBV7-2; D is ambiguous. Trimming removed 0 bases from V and 4 bases from J, with 12 bases in between. Germline values: CDR1 SGHTA, CDR2 FQGNSA. The length of the CDR3 is 15 residues. The CDR3 DNA reads TGTGCCAGCAGCTTAGCCACAGTCGTAGGCACTGAAGCTTTCTTT. Amino acids: CASSLATVVGTEAFF. The full variable domain, its missing parts supplied by reference TRBV7-2 and TRBJ1-1, is GAGVSQSPSNKVTEKGKDVELRCDPISGHTALYWYRQSLGQGLEFLIYFQGNSAPDKSGLPSDRFSAERTGGSVSTLTIQRTQQEDSAVYLCASSLATVVGTEAFFGQGTRLTVV.

This chain links TRBV7-2 with TRBJ2-7; maybe TRBD2 (5 bases). V shed 0 bases and J shed 4 bases, with 7 bases lying between them. This CDR3 is built from 13 residues. Germline CDR1 reads SGHTA; CDR2 reads FQGNSA. The CDR3 DNA follows: TGTGCCAGCAGCTTAGCAAAGCGGTACGAGCAGTACTTC. Amino acids: CASSLAKRYEQYF.

This sequence joins TRBV27 and TRBJ2-3; 12 bases map to TRBD1. The CDR3 is 18 residues long. V dropped 6 bases and J dropped 2; count of bases not matched to a gene: 12. The germline CDR1 and CDR2 sequences are MNHEY and SMNVEV (reference sequence). CDR3 amino acids: CASSPGQGAPPSTDTQYF. CDR3 DNA sequence: TGTGCCAGCAGCCCGGGACAGGGGGCGCCCCCCTCCACAGATACGCAGTATTTT.

In DNA form, the CDR3 reads TGTGCCAGCAGTGCCGATTGGGACAACAATCAGCCCCAGCATTTT. This sequence encodes CASSADWDNNQPQHF. The chain joins TRBV6-5 to TRBJ1-5; D may be TRBD1 (6 bases). The CDR3 loop spans 15 amino acids. The V end was cut by 5 bases, the J end by 3 bases, with 14 bases between. The germline V gene has CDR1 MNHEY and CDR2 SVGAGI.

The chain combines TRBV28 with TRBJ2-2; 8 positions agree with TRBD2. Germline V lookup: CDR1 MDHEN, CDR2 SYDVKM. Losses at the gene ends were 3 bases for V and 6 bases for J; bases not matched to a gene: 6. The CDR3 has 15 amino acids. The chain's CDR3 is CASSLRVRGAGELFF. CDR3 DNA: TGTGCCAGCAGTTTGAGGGTGCGGGGGGCCGGGGAGCTGTTTTTT.

V and J are TRBV5-1 and TRBJ2-7; a possible D gene is TRBD1 (5 bases). This CDR3 comprises 14 residues. Germline lookup yields CDR1 SGHRS and CDR2 YFSETQ. The V end was cut by 2 bases, the J end by 3 bases, with 12 bases between. CDR3 sequence (DNA): TGCGCCAGCAGCTTAAGGGGTGAAGTCTACGAGCAGTACTTC. Its translation is CASSLRGEVYEQYF.

The chain is built from TRBV28 and TRBJ1-5; TRBD1 aligns across 7 bases. Trimming at V came to 7 bases and at J to 6 bases, leaving 9 bases not matched to a gene. Germline V CDR1 and CDR2: MDHEN, SYDVKM. There are 14 residues in the CDR3. The CDR3 is CASTTGAGGQPQHF. The CDR3 nucleotides are TGTGCCAGCACCACAGGGGCGGGCGGTCAGCCCCAGCATTTT.

The V and J genes are TRBV6-5 and TRBJ2-5; 11 positions match TRBD1. The length of the CDR3 is 15 residues. V dropped 6 bases and J dropped 4; count of bases not matched to a gene: 7. Looked up from germline, CDR1 is MNHEY and CDR2 is SVGAGI. The CDR3 DNA is TGTGCCAGCAGGCGGACAGGGGGCGCACGAGAGACCCAGTACTTC. It is translated as CASRRTGGARETQYF.

The gene calls are TRBV7-2 and TRBJ1-5; D unclear. Between the trimmed V and J ends, which lost 5 bases and 3 bases, there was a span of 8 bases. The length of the CDR3 is 13 residues. The germline gives CDR1 SGHTA, CDR2 FQGNSA. Here the CDR3 reads CASSPRVNQPQHF. CDR3 nucleotides: TGTGCCAGCAGCCCGAGGGTCAATCAGCCCCAGCATTTT. The variable domain in full, with the rest retrieved from reference TRBV7-2 and TRBJ1-5, is GAGVSQSPSNKVTEKGKDVELRCDPISGHTALYWYRQSLGQGLEFLIYFQGNSAPDKSGLPSDRFSAERTGGSVSTLTIQRTQQEDSAVYLCASSPRVNQPQHFGDGTRLSIL.

This chain joins TRBV28 and TRBJ1-1; 12 bases are a match to TRBD1. Germline CDR1 and CDR2: MDHEN and SYDVKM. CDR3 length equals 15 residues. V gave up 5 bases and J gave up 11 bases; unmatched junction bases: 12. The CDR3 protein is CASSPSRDRGRLAFF. The CDR3 nucleotides are TGTGCCAGCAGTCCTTCCCGGGACAGGGGGCGACTTGCTTTCTTT.

V is TRBV18 and J is TRBJ1-1; D call uncertain. Trimming took 4 bases from V and 1 from J, leaving 10 bases between them. Germline assignment: CDR1 KGHSH and CDR2 LQKENI. CDR3 size: 14 residues. The CDR3: CASSRQSSNTEAFF. CDR3 in DNA: TGTGCCAGCTCACGTCAGTCCTCGAACACTGAAGCTTTCTTT.

This clone was counted once. Mismatch with germline at one junction end may stem from a read error. This chain links TRBV7-7 with TRBJ2-7, with 8 bases that match TRBD2. CDR1 is SSHAT and CDR2 is FNYEAQ in the germline V gene (reference sequence). This CDR3 contains 13 residues. CDR3 residues: CASSFTSGYEQYF. The CDR3 nucleotides read TGTGCTAGCAGTTTTACTAGCGGCTACGAGCAGTACTTC.

The V gene is TRBV30, the J gene TRBJ1-1, with D possibly matching TRBD1 (6 bases). The CDR3 consists of 14 residues. V dropped 8 bases and J dropped 2 bases, with 18 bases sitting between them. Looked up from germline, CDR1 is GTSNPN and CDR2 is SVGIG (reference sequence). The CDR3 loop reads CAGVEGELNTEAFF. CDR3 sequence (DNA): TGTGCCGGGGTCGAGGGGGAACTAAACACTGAAGCTTTCTTT.

By frequency in the sample, this clone is large. The rearrangement links TRBV6-5 to TRBJ2-2; TRBD1 matches at 7 bases. Germline V gives CDR1 MNHEY, CDR2 SVGAGI. V was clipped by 6 bases and J by 7 bases; unmatched bases: 8. This CDR3 has 14 residues. In nucleotides, the CDR3 is TGTGCCAGCAGCCACGGGACAGTCGGCGGGGAGCTGTTTTTT. Amino acids: CASSHGTVGGELFF.

The chain combines TRBV28 with TRBJ1-5, with a weak D call TRBD1 (5 bases). The V gene's germline CDR1 is MDHEN and CDR2 SYDVKM. CDR3 length: 12 amino acids. Trimming stripped 2 bases from V and 15 bases from J, with 14 bases between. In DNA, the CDR3 is TGTGCCAGCAGTTTAAACCAGGGTCTTTGGCATTTT. It yields the protein CASSLNQGLWHF.

The chain uses TRBV28 and TRBJ1-1; TRBD1 might be the D (6 bases). The CDR3 loop spans 14 amino acids. Germline CDR1 MDHEN, CDR2 SYDVKM. The V end was cut by 3 bases, the J end by 5 bases, with 13 bases between. The CDR3 loop is CASSFNRVITEAFF. CDR3 nucleotide sequence: TGTGCCAGCAGTTTCAACAGGGTGATAACTGAAGCTTTCTTT.

The chain employs TRBV4-2 and TRBJ2-3, with D tentatively TRBD2 (6 bases). The CDR3 has 17 residues. Germline CDR1 LGHNA, CDR2 YNFKEQ. The ends were cut back, 3 bases at V and 1 base at J, with 17 bases in the middle. As DNA, the CDR3 is TGTGCCAGCAGCCAGATTCTACCGGGCGGGGGCACAGATACGCAGTATTTT. It translates to CASSQILPGGGTDTQYF.